This TCR beta chain was captured by sequencing in a study of brain T cells in children with intractable seizures. The CDR3 extends over 15 amino acids. The V and J ends lost 6 bases and 1 base, in that order; junction bases with no gene match: 2. Looked up from germline, CDR1 is KGHSH and CDR2 is LQKENI. Data came from immunoSEQ multiplex PCR; TCRdb stores just in-frame clones and leaves some out. The sample lists a few hundred thousand clones; more than 85% were seen once. This sample's time point: blood from clinic visit 5 months post-surgery; TSC patient then seizure free. This material consisted of peripheral blood, taken less than 6 months after surgery. The sequence was obtained from a boy under two years old with tuberous sclerosis and intractable seizures. The chain joins TRBV18 to TRBJ2-5; 13 bases line up with TRBD2. This CDR3 reads CASSGLAGRQETQYF. The DNA for the CDR3 is TGTGCCAGCTCGGGACTAGCGGGGCGCCAAGAGACCCAGTACTTC.